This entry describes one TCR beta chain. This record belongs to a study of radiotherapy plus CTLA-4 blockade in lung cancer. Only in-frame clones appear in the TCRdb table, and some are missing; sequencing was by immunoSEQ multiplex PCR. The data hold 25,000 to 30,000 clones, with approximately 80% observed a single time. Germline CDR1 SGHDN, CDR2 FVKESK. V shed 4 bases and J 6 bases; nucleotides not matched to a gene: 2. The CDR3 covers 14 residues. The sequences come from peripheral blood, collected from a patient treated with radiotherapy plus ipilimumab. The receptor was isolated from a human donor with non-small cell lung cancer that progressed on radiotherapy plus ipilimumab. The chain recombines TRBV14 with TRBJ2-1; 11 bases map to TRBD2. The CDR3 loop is CASSLAGGFNEQFF. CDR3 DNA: TGTGCCAGCAGCCTAGCGGGGGGGTTCAATGAGCAGTTCTTC.